Sequencing of this TCR beta chain was carried out in a study of T cells in Graves' hyperthyroidism and ophthalmopathy. The study's findings and limits: Blood samples included most of the expanded thyroid clonotypes exceeding 0.001.

Per the germline V gene, CDR1 is DFQATT and CDR2 is SNEGSKA (reference sequence). There are 14 residues in the CDR3. Trimming removed 5 bases at V and 0 bases at J, with 11 bases between. Researchers amplified the TCR beta CDR3 regions from RNA transcripts. HTBI primers were used for first-round RT-PCR of the TCR CDR3. In TCRdb, the multiplex PCR reads were re-called with MiXCR into one record per CDR3 protein. Of fewer than 600,000 distinct CDR3 sequences listed, about an eighth are singletons. Extraction of PBMCs used more than 8.5 ml of fresh peripheral blood. This clonotype turned up a few times. Its antigen is still unknown.

The sequenced sample consisted of blood. This receptor was taken from a woman between 18 and 29 years old with Graves' hyperthyroidism. V gene TRBV20-1 combines with J gene TRBJ1-3, with D hard to call. CDR3 coding DNA: TGCAGTGCTCGAAGTGTTAGCTCTGGAAACACCATATATTTT. Translating it yields CSARSVSSGNTIYF.